This entry features one T cell receptor (beta chain) sequence. Its antigen is unidentified. Generated by immunoSEQ multiplex PCR, the TCRdb table keeps only in-frame clones and is missing some. Among about 200,000 clones listed, roughly nine tenths were seen once. The record originates from a study of T cell responses to AZD1222 COVID-19 vaccine. Whole-study findings and limits: In the spike-specific TCR repertoire, nearly half reportedly target unmutated variant regions. At study baseline, merely five or six AZD1222 recipients were seropositive. Dominant at 160-218 and 743-854, vaccine-associated CD4 TCRs also spanned spike.

Unmatched junction bases numbered 5, after V lost 0 bases and J lost 4 bases. The CDR3 contains 16 residues. Per the germline V gene, CDR1 is SGDLS and CDR2 is YYNGEE. This material consisted of peripheral blood, taken 28 days after the second dose of the MenACWY control vaccine. This TCR derives from an adult who received the MenACWY meningococcal vaccine as a control. V is TRBV9 and J is TRBJ2-2; TRBD2 matches at 8 bases. This chain's CDR3 is CASSVGSGGATGELFF. For the CDR3, the DNA is TGTGCCAGCAGCGTAGGGTCGGGAGGGGCCACCGGGGAGCTGTTTTTT. Looking up the rest from reference TRBV9 and TRBJ2-2 gives the full variable domain: DSGVTQTPKHLITATGQRVTLRCSPRSGDLSVYWYQQSLDQGLQFLIQYYNGEERAKGNILERFSAQQFPDLHSELNLSSLELGDSALYFCASSVGSGGATGELFFGEGSRLTVL.